This TCR beta chain was profiled in a study of shared clonotypes between healthy human individuals. The data were produced by immunoSEQ multiplex PCR, yet TCRdb's version contains in-frame clones alone and is incomplete. The data show some 2.3 million clones, approximately 93% seen once. Per the germline V gene, CDR1 is SGHRS and CDR2 is YFSETQ. V was cut by 4 bases and J by 1 base, with 19 bases left in between. CDR3 length equals 17 residues. The origin of this receptor is a man aged 18 to 30 in good health. Some clones in this sample may be carry-over from other donors' samples. The sample taken for sequencing was naive CD4+ T cells from PBMCs. As to subset: CD45RA+ positively selected. This sequence joins TRBV5-1 and TRBJ2-3; tentatively, D is TRBD1 (6 bases). CDR3 in amino acids: CASSRPDSYSGTDTQYF. The CDR3 nucleotides read TGCGCCAGCAGCAGGCCGGACAGCTACTCGGGCACAGATACGCAGTATTTT.